The next 10 T cell receptor beta chains were all read from a single sample in a study of blood T cell repertoires in COVID-19 (dated by TCRdb to about 2020). Library creation used the immunoSEQ multiplex PCR assay. TCRdb took over this immuneACCESS table, retaining in-frame rearrangements with V and J assigned. Such tables are incomplete; in checked studies, under half of the missing clones stem from an unresolved V gene, and the remainder is unexplained. In all, the sample holds about 55,000 clones, and about nine tenths of those were seen once. The ten largest clones capture 5.5% to 8% of the sample. The sample taken for sequencing was peripheral blood. These receptors all come from a man in his forties with acute or convalescent COVID-19.

For the CDR3, the DNA is TGCAGCGGAACCCCAGCGGGAGTAAATGAGCAGTTCTTC. Amino acid sequence: CSGTPAGVNEQFF. This chain joins TRBV29-1 and TRBJ2-1; 8 positions match TRBD2. The CDR3 contains 13 residues. The junction had 9 bases not matched to a gene; V was cut back by 7 bases and J by 7 bases. CDR1 and CDR2 from the germline V gene are SQVTM and ANQGSEA.

This clone was found once. The chain uses TRBV5-1 and TRBJ2-7; possible D gene TRBD2, 5 bases. Germline V lookup: CDR1 SGHRS, CDR2 YFSETQ. This CDR3 has 15 residues. The V end lost 0 bases, the J end lost 3 bases, and 13 bases lay between the germline ends. This CDR3 reads CASSLEAGRGYEQYF. As DNA, the CDR3 is TGCGCCAGCAGCTTGGAAGCAGGCCGGGGCTACGAGCAGTACTTC.

The chain carries TRBV6-2 or TRBV6-3 and TRBJ1-2, with no clear D. Trimming removed 2 bases at V and 6 bases at J, with 16 bases between. Germline CDR1 MNHEY, CDR2 SVGEGT. This CDR3 has 15 amino acids. CDR3 sequence reads: CASSYHSGSEDGYTF. The CDR3, as DNA: TGTGCCAGCAGTTACCACTCGGGGTCGGAGGATGGCTACACCTTC.

The chain joins TRBV18 to TRBJ1-6; a possible D gene is TRBD1 (6 bases). Germline V gene data show CDR1 as KGHSH and CDR2 as LQKENI. The V end lost 5 bases, the J end lost 7 bases, and 15 bases lay between the germline ends. The CDR3 spans 15 residues. The CDR3 here is CASSTLGGPNSPLHF. CDR3 nucleotides: TGTGCCAGCTCAACACTAGGGGGTCCCAATTCACCCCTCCACTTT.

The V and J genes are TRBV27 and TRBJ2-7, with D perhaps matching TRBD1 (6 bases). The V gene lost 1 base and the J gene lost 5 bases, with 21 bases spanning the gap. The germline V gene encodes CDR1 MNHEY and CDR2 SMNVEV (reference sequence). This CDR3 is 17 amino acids long. This chain's CDR3 is CASSLLGGVRGLDEQYF. CDR3 coding DNA: TGTGCCAGCAGTTTATTAGGAGGTGTCAGGGGTTTAGACGAGCAGTACTTC.

The J gene is TRBJ1-1, the V gene TRBV7-9; D unclear. Germline V gene sequence: CDR1 SEHNR, CDR2 FQNEAQ (reference sequence). The CDR3 spans 13 residues. The V end lost 5 bases, the J end lost 2 bases, and 9 bases lay between the germline ends. The CDR3 DNA follows: TGTGCCAGCAGCCAATCAGGAAACACTGAAGCTTTCTTT. Its translation is CASSQSGNTEAFF.

The rearrangement links TRBV6-5 to TRBJ1-2; the D gene is possibly TRBD1 (6 bases). Germline CDR1 MNHEY, CDR2 SVGAGI. The V gene lost 0 bases and the J gene lost 3 bases, with 11 bases spanning the gap. There are 15 residues in the CDR3. The CDR3 spells CASSYSPGAHYGYTF. In DNA form, the CDR3 reads TGTGCCAGCAGTTACTCCCCAGGGGCACACTATGGCTACACCTTC.

The gene calls are TRBV6-4 and TRBJ2-1; tentative D call: TRBD2 (5 bases). Germline values: CDR1 MRHNA, CDR2 SNTAGT. Trimming left V 6 bases short and J 4 bases short, with 10 bases between. The CDR3 covers 13 residues. The CDR3 sequence is CASSERNYNEQFF. The CDR3 DNA follows: TGTGCCAGCAGCGAGCGGAATTACAATGAGCAGTTCTTC.

The chain joins TRBV3-1 (or the pseudogene TRBV3-2) to TRBJ1-2; D is perhaps TRBD1 (6 bases). CDR1 and CDR2 (germline): LGHDT, YNNKEL (reference sequence). V lost 1 base and J lost 6, with 18 bases in between. There are 16 residues in the CDR3. CDR3 nucleotides: TGTGCCAGCAGCCAAGGATACAGGGAGGGCAAAGATGGCTACACCTTC. Its protein is CASSQGYREGKDGYTF.

V gene TRBV9 combines with J gene TRBJ2-7, with TRBD2 matching 8 bases. The CDR3 sequence is 15 residues long. CDR1 is SGDLS and CDR2 is YYNGEE in the germline V gene. V lost 0 bases to trimming and J lost 5 bases; unmatched junction nucleotides: 7. Here the CDR3 DNA reads TGTGCCAGCAGCGTAGAAACTAGCGGCCTCCACGAGCAGTACTTC. It specifies CASSVETSGLHEQYF.